Sequencing of this T cell receptor beta chain was carried out in a study of blood T cell repertoires in COVID-19. Original analysis: By means of reference gene primer amplification, nucleated cell counts were estimated. Measured with immunoSEQ multiplex PCR; TCRdb has only the in-frame clones, and not every one. That table is the source of V, J and clone size, and D and trimming were worked out from the DNA. The repertoire has approximately 170,000 clones, less than 90% of them found once; the top ten carry 13% to 15%. Seattle patients were enrolled while actively infected and followed longitudinally. After removal of 3 bases from V and 8 bases from J, the junction contained 11 bases not matched to a gene. The CDR3 length is 17 residues. Germline CDR1 MDHEN, CDR2 SYDVKM.

J is TRBJ1-4 and V is TRBV28; TRBD1 matches 11 bases. The clonotype was recovered from a woman in her sixties or seventies with COVID-19, enrolled during active disease. Input material: peripheral blood. CDR3 loop: CASSFSAGGTGGEKLFF. DNA for the CDR3: TGTGCCAGCAGTTTTTCGGCGGGAGGGACAGGGGGAGAAAAACTGTTTTTT.